This entry is about one T cell receptor beta chain. Produced via immunoSEQ multiplex PCR; TCRdb's table is partial and in-frame only. This repertoire shows 65,000 to 90,000 clones, approximately 90% found once; its top ten account for about 4.5%. The data were obtained in a study of technical replicates of blood from a handful of donors. The sequence derives from a human donor in good health. Some clones in this sample may be carry-over from other donors' samples. Material: PBMCs.

The CDR3 DNA follows: TGTGCCAGCTTGGCGACAGGCTATAATTCACCCCTCCACTTT. The encoded protein is CASLATGYNSPLHF. The genes are TRBV2 and TRBJ1-6, with TRBD1 as a possible D gene (6 bases). The CDR3 has 14 amino acids. Trimming took 8 bases from V and 3 from J, leaving 11 bases between them. From germline, CDR1 is SNHLY and CDR2 FYNNEI.